Listed here are 7 T cell receptor beta chains from one sample, sequenced in a study of neurological immune-mediated disorders (dated by TCRdb to between 2018 and 2020). The meaning of the sample's time point label: longitudinal time-point 2. The method behind the library was 5' RACE. Data came from an Illumina HiSeq 2500. The public reads were quality trimmed at Q25 with fastp and then assembled into clones with MiXCR by TCRdb, keeping productive beta chains. Under each unique CDR3 protein, matching rows form one entry showing the most common genes and DNA. Here the sample has 80,000 to 100,000 distinct CDR3 sequences; over 4.5% occur a single time. The ten largest clones represent roughly 7.3% of the sample. Sequenced material: PBMCs. Source of these receptors: a woman aged 55-69 years with multiple sclerosis.

The table lists this clonotype with many counts. For the CDR3, the DNA is TGTGCCAGCTCACCGCAACAAGGCAATGAGCAGTTCTTC. Amino acids: CASSPQQGNEQFF. The chain is built from TRBV18 and TRBJ2-1; D unclear. The V end was cut by 3 bases, the J end by 6 bases, with 9 bases between. Germline-derived CDR1 and CDR2 are KGHSH and LQKENI. The CDR3 has 13 residues.

In its sample, this clonotype was seen many times. The J gene is TRBJ2-1, the V gene TRBV20-1, with D hard to call. Trimming took off 0 bases at V and 3 bases at J, with 9 bases between the two ends. The CDR3 loop spans 14 amino acids. Germline CDR1 reads DFQATT; CDR2 reads SNEGSKA (reference sequence). The CDR3, as DNA: TGCAGTGCTAGAGACTTACTTCACTACAATGAGCAGTTCTTC. The encoded protein is CSARDLLHYNEQFF.

This clonotype was recorded many times. The genes are TRBV29-1 and TRBJ2-7; possibly TRBD2 for D (5 bases). V lost 4 bases and J lost 3, with 10 bases in between. Germline V gene data show CDR1 as SQVTM and CDR2 as ANQGSEA. There are 12 residues in the CDR3. CDR3 loop: CSVAAGGYEQYF. Here the CDR3 DNA reads TGCAGCGTTGCCGCCGGAGGCTACGAGCAGTACTTC.

This clonotype was found many times. The chain combines TRBV12-3 or TRBV12-4 with TRBJ2-5; 12 bases line up with TRBD2. The length of the CDR3 is 17 residues. V gave up 7 bases and J gave up 5 bases; unmatched junction bases: 14. CDR3 loop: CASTKGLAGPSRETQYF. The CDR3 nucleotides read TGTGCCAGCACCAAAGGACTAGCGGGGCCCTCCCGGGAGACCCAGTACTTC.

In this sample, this clonotype turned up many times. This chain links TRBV5-6 with TRBJ2-1; 9 bases fit TRBD1. Germline V gene data show CDR1 as SGHDT and CDR2 as YYEEEE. The trim removed 4 bases at V and 9 bases at J, leaving 5 bases unmatched. The length of the CDR3 is 13 residues. The CDR3 DNA reads as TGTGCCAGCAGCCCAATACAGGGGGCTGAGCAGTTCTTC. This encodes CASSPIQGAEQFF.

Ten or more counts support this clonotype. This chain joins TRBV4-1 and TRBJ2-7, with D possibly matching TRBD1 (6 bases). V gave up 1 base and J gave up 2 bases, with 12 bases separating them. The CDR3 extends over 15 amino acids. CDR1 is MGHRA, CDR2 YSYEKL, per germline. This CDR3 reads CASSQVTGITYEQYF. CDR3 coding DNA: TGCGCCAGCAGCCAAGTTACAGGGATAACCTACGAGCAGTACTTC.

This clonotype was observed at least ten times. V and J are TRBV7-2 and TRBJ2-3; the match to TRBD2 covers 14 bases. The ends lost 5 bases at V and 5 bases at J; junction bases unmatched: 6. The CDR3 contains 16 residues. CDR1 is SGHTA and CDR2 is FQGNSA in the germline V gene. This CDR3 is CASSTGLAGGGDTQYF. CDR3 nucleotides: TGTGCCAGCAGCACCGGACTAGCGGGGGGTGGAGATACGCAGTATTTT.